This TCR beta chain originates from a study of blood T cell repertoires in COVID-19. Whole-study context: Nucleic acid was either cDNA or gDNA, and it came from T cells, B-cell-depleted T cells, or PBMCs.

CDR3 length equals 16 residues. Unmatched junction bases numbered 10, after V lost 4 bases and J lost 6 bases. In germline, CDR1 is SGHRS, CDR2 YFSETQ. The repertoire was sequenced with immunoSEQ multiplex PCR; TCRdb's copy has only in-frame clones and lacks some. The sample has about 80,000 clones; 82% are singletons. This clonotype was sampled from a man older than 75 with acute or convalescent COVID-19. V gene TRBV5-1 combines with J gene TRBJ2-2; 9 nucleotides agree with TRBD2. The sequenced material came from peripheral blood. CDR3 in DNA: TGCGCCAGCAGCAGGACCGGACTAGCGTACGCCGGGGAGCTGTTTTTT. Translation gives CASSRTGLAYAGELFF.